This T cell receptor (beta chain) was retrieved from a study of T cells in Graves' hyperthyroidism and ophthalmopathy. Per germline, CDR1 SGHDT and CDR2 YYEEEE. Unmatched junction bases numbered 8, after V lost 7 bases and J lost 2 bases. This CDR3 contains 15 residues. TCR beta CDR3 region amplification was performed from RNA transcripts. TCR CDR3 underwent first-round RT-PCR with the HTBI primer set. TCRdb redid the calling of the multiplex PCR reads with MiXCR, one entry per CDR3 protein. The sample carries roughly 560,000 distinct CDR3 sequences, roughly 14% recorded once. Overall study findings and caveats: The authors' 13 V-J model separated ophthalmopathy from stable hyperthyroidism.

This clonotype has only one observation. Antigen specificity is unknown. Exclusion of patients followed from uncontrolled infection, other autoimmune disease, pregnancy or lactation. On the basis of clinical symptoms, serum thyroxine and TRAb, thyroid ultrasound and orbital computed tomography, diagnoses were made. Fresh peripheral blood, 9.5 to 10 ml of it, supplied the PBMCs. V and J are TRBV5-6 and TRBJ2-5; 10 bases map to TRBD1. This receptor was identified in a woman in her thirties or forties with Graves' ophthalmopathy. Sequencing input: blood. CDR3 protein: CASGPDRGIQETQYF. In nucleotides, the CDR3 is TGTGCCAGCGGCCCGGACAGGGGGATTCAAGAGACCCAGTACTTC. Filled out from reference TRBV5-6 and TRBJ2-5, the complete variable domain reads DAGVTQSPTHLIKTRGQQVTLRCSPKSGHDTVSWYQQALGQGPQFIFQYYEEEERQRGNFPDRFSGHQFPNYSSELNVNALLLGDSALYLCASGPDRGIQETQYFGPGTRLLVL.